This T cell receptor (beta chain) was sequenced during a study of CD8 T cells in Susac syndrome. Broader study findings: The study's TCR sequencing and HLA analysis covered a relatively small number of individuals, and the study acknowledged this.

As to this clonotype: Its antigen is as yet unknown.

V was clipped by 5 bases and J by 1 base, with 11 bases between them. The length of the CDR3 is 15 residues. Reverse transcription of about 0.45 to 1 ug RNA used random hexamers. Coverage of TCR beta CDR3 amplification by immunoSEQ multiplex PCR extended to 54 Vbeta and 13 Jbeta. One entry per CDR3 protein results from TCRdb running MiXCR on the immunoSEQ multiplex PCR reads. The repertoire consists of 110,000 to 150,000 distinct CDR3 sequences, with approximately 93% occurring once and the leading ten covering approximately 0.3%. Sequencing used CD8+ T cells from PBMCs. The sequence was collected from a human donor in good health. The gene calls are TRBV12-3 or TRBV12-4 and TRBJ2-2; D is possibly TRBD1 (5 bases). This CDR3 is CASSDTGKNTGELFF. In DNA, the CDR3 is TGTGCCAGCAGTGATACAGGCAAGAACACCGGGGAGCTGTTTTTT.